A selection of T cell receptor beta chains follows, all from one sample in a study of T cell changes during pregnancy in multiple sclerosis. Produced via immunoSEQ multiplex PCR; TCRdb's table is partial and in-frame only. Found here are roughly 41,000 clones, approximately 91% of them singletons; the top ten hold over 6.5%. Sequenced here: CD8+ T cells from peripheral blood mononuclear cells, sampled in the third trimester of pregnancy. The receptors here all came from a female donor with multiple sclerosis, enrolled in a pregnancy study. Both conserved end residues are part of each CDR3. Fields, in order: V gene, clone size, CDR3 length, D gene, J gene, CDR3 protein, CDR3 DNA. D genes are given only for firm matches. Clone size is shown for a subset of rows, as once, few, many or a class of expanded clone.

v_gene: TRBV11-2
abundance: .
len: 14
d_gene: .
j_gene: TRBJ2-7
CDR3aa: CASSSGLHPYEQYF
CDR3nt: TGTGCCAGCAGCAGTGGACTGCATCCCTACGAGCAGTACTTC

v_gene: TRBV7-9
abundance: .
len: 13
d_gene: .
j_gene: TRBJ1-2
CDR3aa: CASSLGGLYGYTF
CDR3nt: TGTGCCAGCAGCTTAGGTGGGCTTTATGGCTACACCTTC

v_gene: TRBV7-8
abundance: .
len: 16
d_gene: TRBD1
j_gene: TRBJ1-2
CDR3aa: CASSQGQGALGYGYTF
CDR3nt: TGTGCCAGCAGCCAAGGACAGGGGGCTTTAGGGTATGGCTACACCTTC

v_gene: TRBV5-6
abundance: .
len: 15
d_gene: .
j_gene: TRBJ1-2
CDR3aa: CASSLADRGIYGYTF
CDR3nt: TGTGCCAGCAGCTTGGCGGATAGGGGGATCTATGGCTACACCTTC

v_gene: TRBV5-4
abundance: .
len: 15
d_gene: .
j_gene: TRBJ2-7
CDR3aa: CASSAGWGWNHEQYF
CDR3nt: TGTGCCAGCAGCGCGGGGTGGGGGTGGAACCACGAGCAGTACTTC

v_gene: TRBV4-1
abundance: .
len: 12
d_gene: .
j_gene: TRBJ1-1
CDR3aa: CASSQGAGEAFF
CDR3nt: TGCGCCAGCAGCCAGGGGGCTGGTGAAGCTTTCTTT

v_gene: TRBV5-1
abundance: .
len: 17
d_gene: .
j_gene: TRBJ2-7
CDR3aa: CASSLSRGRSHSYEQYF
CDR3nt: TGCGCCAGCAGCTTGTCAAGGGGCAGGAGCCACTCCTACGAGCAGTACTTC

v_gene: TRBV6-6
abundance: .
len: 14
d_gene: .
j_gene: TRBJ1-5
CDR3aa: CASNEAGSNQPQHF
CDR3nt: TGTGCCAGCAATGAGGCCGGCAGCAATCAGCCCCAGCATTTT

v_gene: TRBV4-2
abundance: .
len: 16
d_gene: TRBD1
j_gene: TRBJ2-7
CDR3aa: CASSQVMGTGGYEQYF
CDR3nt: TGTGCCAGCAGCCAAGTGATGGGAACAGGGGGCTACGAGCAGTACTTC

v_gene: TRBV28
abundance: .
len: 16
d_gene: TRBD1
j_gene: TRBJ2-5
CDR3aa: CASSHESGQLQETQYF
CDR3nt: TGTGCCAGCAGCCACGAGTCGGGACAGCTCCAAGAGACCCAGTACTTC

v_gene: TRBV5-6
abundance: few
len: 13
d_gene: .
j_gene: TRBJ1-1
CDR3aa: CASSFQANTEAFF
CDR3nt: TGTGCCAGCAGCTTTCAGGCGAACACTGAAGCTTTCTTT

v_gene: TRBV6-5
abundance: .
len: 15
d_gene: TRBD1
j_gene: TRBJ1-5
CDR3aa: CASSAGGRSNQPQHF
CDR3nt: TGTGCCAGCAGTGCAGGGGGAAGGAGCAATCAGCCCCAGCATTTT

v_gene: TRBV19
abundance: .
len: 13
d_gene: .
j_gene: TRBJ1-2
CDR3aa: CASSITETYGYTF
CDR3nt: TGTGCCAGTAGTATAACAGAGACCTATGGCTACACCTTC

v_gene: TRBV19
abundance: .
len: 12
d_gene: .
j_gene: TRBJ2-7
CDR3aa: CASSLRGSEQYF
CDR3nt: TGTGCCAGTAGCCTACGCGGCTCCGAGCAGTACTTC

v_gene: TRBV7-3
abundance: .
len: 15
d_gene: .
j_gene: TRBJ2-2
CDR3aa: CASSLGTRPVGELFF
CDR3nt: TGTGCCAGCAGCTTAGGCACTAGGCCGGTCGGGGAGCTGTTTTTT

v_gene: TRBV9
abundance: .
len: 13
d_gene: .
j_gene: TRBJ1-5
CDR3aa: CASSVEGGGHQHF
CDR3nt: TGTGCCAGCAGCGTAGAGGGGGGGGGACACCAGCATTTT

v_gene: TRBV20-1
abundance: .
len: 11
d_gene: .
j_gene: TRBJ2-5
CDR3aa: CSASDLVTQYF
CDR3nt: TGCAGTGCTAGCGACTTGGTGACCCAGTACTTC

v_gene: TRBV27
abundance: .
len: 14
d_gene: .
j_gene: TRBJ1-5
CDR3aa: CASSPAPTRQPQHF
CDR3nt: TGTGCCAGCAGCCCCGCACCGACGAGGCAGCCCCAGCATTTT

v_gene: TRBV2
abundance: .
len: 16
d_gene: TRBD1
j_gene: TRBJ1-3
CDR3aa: CASSDRYRGGGNTIYF
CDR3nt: TGTGCCAGCAGTGATCGGTACAGGGGGGGAGGAAACACCATATATTTT

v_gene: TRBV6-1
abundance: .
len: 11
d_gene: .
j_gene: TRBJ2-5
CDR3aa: CASSVGGTQYF
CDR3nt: TGTGCCAGCAGTGTTGGAGGGACCCAGTACTTC

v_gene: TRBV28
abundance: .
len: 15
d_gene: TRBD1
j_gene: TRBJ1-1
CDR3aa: CASSLWQGANTEAFF
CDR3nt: TGTGCCAGCAGTTTATGGCAGGGGGCGAACACTGAAGCTTTCTTT

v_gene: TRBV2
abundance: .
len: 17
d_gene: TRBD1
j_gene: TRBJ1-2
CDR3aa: CASSETLDRGINYGYTF
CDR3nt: TGTGCCAGCAGTGAAACCCTGGACAGGGGAATCAACTATGGCTACACCTTC

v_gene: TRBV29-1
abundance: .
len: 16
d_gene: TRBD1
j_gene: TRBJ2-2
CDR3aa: CSVEVLLRTGPGELFF
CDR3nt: TGCAGCGTTGAAGTACTCCTCAGGACAGGGCCCGGGGAGCTGTTTTTT

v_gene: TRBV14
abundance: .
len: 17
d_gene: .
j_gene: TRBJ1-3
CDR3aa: CASSQERQPSSGNTIYF
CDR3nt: TGTGCCAGCAGCCAAGAACGGCAGCCTAGCTCTGGAAACACCATATATTTT

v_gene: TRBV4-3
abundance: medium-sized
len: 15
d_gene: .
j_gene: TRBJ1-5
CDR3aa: CASSQVQGVDQPQHF
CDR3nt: TGCGCCAGCAGCCAAGTACAGGGAGTGGATCAGCCCCAGCATTTT

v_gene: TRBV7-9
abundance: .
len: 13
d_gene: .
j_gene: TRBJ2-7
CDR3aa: CASSLESSYEQYF
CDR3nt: TGTGCCAGCAGCCTAGAGAGCTCCTACGAGCAGTACTTC

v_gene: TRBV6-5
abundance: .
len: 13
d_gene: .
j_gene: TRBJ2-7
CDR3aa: CASSQTASYEQYF
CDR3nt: TGTGCCAGCAGCCAAACTGCTAGCTACGAGCAGTACTTC

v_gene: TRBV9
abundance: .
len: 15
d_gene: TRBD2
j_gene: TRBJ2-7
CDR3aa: CASSPLGGGAGEQYF
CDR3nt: TGTGCCAGCAGCCCCCTGGGCGGGGGGGCCGGCGAGCAGTACTTC

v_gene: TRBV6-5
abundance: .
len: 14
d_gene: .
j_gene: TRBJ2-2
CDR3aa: CASLRGPNTGELFF
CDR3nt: TGTGCCAGCTTGCGGGGGCCGAACACCGGGGAGCTGTTTTTT

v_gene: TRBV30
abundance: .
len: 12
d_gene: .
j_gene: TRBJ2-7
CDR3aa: CAWSGTSYEQYF
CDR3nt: TGTGCCTGGAGTGGGACTTCCTACGAGCAGTACTTC

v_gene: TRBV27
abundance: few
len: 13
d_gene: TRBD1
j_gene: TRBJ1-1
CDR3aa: CASGQAVGTEAFF
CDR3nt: TGTGCCAGCGGACAGGCGGTGGGCACTGAAGCTTTCTTT